This entry describes one T cell receptor beta chain. The data stem from a study of blood T cell repertoires in COVID-19. Study-wide context: The United States, Italy and Spain supplied acute and convalescent COVID-19 samples. T cells, B-cell-depleted T cells, or PBMCs supplied cDNA or gDNA.

Under the authors' procedure: Quantification of nucleated cells was approximated via reference gene primer amplification. Some clones are missing from TCRdb's copy, which holds only in-frame ones; the method was immunoSEQ multiplex PCR. The DNA was the basis for D and trimming; V, J and clone size are from that table. The sample has just under 95,000 clones, around three quarters seen once. Germline values: CDR1 SGHNT, CDR2 YYREEE (reference sequence). V dropped 6 bases and J dropped 5; count of bases not matched to a gene: 13. The CDR3 covers 17 residues. The sequence came from a man in his forties or fifties who had recovered from COVID-19. The sample was peripheral blood. V gene TRBV5-4 combines with J gene TRBJ2-5; 13 bases map to TRBD2. CDR3 residues: CASNSRTSGGSMETQYF. CDR3 nucleotides: TGTGCCAGCAATTCCCGGACTAGCGGGGGCTCTATGGAGACCCAGTACTTC.